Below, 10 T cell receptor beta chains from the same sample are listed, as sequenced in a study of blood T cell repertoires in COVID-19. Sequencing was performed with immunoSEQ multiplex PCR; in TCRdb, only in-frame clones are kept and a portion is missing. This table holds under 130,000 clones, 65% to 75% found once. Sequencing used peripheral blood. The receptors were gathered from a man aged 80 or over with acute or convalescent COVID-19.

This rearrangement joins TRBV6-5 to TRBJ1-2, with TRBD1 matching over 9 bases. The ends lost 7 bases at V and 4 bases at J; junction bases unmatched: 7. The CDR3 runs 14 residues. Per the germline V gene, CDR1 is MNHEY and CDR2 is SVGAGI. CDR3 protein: CASTGTGSTYGYTF. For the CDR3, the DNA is TGTGCCAGCACGGGGACAGGGAGTACCTATGGCTACACCTTC.

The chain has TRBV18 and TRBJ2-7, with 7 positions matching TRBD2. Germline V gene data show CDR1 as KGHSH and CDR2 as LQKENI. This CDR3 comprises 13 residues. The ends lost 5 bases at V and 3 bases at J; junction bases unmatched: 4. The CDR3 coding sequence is TGTGCCAGCTCAGCTCGGACTAGCTACGAGCAGTACTTC. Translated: CASSARTSYEQYF.

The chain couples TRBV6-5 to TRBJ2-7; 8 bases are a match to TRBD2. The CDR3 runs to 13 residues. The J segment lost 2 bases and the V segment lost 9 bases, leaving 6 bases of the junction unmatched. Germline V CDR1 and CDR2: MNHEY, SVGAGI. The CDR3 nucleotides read TGTGCCAGTAGCGGGAAAGGGACCTACGAGCAGTACTTC. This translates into CASSGKGTYEQYF.

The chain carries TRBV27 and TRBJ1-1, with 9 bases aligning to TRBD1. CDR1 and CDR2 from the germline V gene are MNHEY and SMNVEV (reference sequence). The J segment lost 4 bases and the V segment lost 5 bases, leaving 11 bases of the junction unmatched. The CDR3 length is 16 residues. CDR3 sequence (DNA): TGTGCCAGCAGTCTCTGGACAGGGGATCTGAGCACTGAAGCTTTCTTT. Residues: CASSLWTGDLSTEAFF.

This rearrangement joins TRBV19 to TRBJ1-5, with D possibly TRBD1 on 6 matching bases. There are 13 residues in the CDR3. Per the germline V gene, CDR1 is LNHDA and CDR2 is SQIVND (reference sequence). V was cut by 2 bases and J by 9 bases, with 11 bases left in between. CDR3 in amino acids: CASSINRDRPQHF. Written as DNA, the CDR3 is TGTGCCAGTAGTATAAACAGGGATCGGCCCCAGCATTTT.

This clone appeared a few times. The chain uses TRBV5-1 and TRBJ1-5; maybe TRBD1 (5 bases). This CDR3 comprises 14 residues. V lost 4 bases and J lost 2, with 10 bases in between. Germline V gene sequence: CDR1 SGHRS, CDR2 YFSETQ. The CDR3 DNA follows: TGCGCCAGCAGCCCGTCGGGGGGCAATCAGCCCCAGCATTTT. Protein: CASSPSGGNQPQHF.

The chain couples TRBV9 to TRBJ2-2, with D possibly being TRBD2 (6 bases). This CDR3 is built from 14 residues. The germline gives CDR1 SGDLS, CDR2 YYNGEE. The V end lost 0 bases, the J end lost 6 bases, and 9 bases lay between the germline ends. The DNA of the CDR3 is TGTGCCAGCAGCGTAGACAGCGGGTCCGGGGAGCTGTTTTTT. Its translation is CASSVDSGSGELFF. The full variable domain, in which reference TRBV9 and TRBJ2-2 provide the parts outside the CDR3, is DSGVTQTPKHLITATGQRVTLRCSPRSGDLSVYWYQQSLDQGLQFLIQYYNGEERAKGNILERFSAQQFPDLHSELNLSSLELGDSALYFCASSVDSGSGELFFGEGSRLTVL.

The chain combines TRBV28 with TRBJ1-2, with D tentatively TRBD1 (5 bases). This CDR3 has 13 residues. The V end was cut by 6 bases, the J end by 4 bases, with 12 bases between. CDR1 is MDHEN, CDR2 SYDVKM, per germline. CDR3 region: CASSPGHFYGYTF. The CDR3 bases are TGTGCCAGCAGCCCCGGACACTTCTATGGCTACACCTTC.

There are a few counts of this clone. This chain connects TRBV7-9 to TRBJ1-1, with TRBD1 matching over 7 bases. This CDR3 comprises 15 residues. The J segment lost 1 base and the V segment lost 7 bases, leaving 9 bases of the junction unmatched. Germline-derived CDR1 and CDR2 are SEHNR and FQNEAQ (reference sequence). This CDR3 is CASTKLQGWNTEAFF. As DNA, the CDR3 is TGTGCCAGCACGAAATTACAGGGGTGGAACACTGAAGCTTTCTTT.

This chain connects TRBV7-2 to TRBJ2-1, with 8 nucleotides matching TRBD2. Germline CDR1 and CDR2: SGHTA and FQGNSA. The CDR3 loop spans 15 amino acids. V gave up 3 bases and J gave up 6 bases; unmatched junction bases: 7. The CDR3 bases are TGTGCCAGCAGCTTGATCCTAGCGGGTGGCAATGAGCAGTTCTTC. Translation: CASSLILAGGNEQFF.